This TCR beta chain appears in the sequencing data of a study of T cell changes during pregnancy in multiple sclerosis. CDR1 SGHVS and CDR2 FNYEAQ come from the germline V gene. CDR3 length: 17 amino acids. Trimming cost V 0 bases and J 0 bases, with 11 bases left between them. The repertoire was sequenced with immunoSEQ multiplex PCR; TCRdb's copy has only in-frame clones and lacks some. The data contain about 18,000 clones, roughly 84% of them singletons. This clonotype originated in a female donor with multiple sclerosis, enrolled in a pregnancy study. The chain combines TRBV7-6 with TRBJ2-2; D unclear. The sequencing used CD8+ T cells from peripheral blood mononuclear cells, collected after pregnancy. The CDR3 region is CASSLALSGSNTGELFF. CDR3 nucleotides: TGTGCCAGCAGCTTAGCGTTGTCAGGCTCGAACACCGGGGAGCTGTTTTTT.